The clone carrying this T cell receptor beta chain was seen only a few times. The target antigen is unknown. Each CDR3 protein gets one entry after TCRdb re-called the reads with MiXCR. The table shows some 200,000 distinct CDR3 sequences, with roughly 34% occurring only once. This sample was taken from a study of T cell repertoires in cytomegalovirus infection. Overall study context: Epitope selection comprised recently identified HLA-C-restricted CMV epitopes and well-studied HLA-B-restricted CMV epitopes. Study observations and caveats: Summed public TCR beta family frequency identified CMV carriers bearing the relevant HLA.

The source of this sequence is a human donor in good health (CMV status not recorded). Some clones in this sample may be carry-over from other donors' samples. Material: CD8+ T cells from cultured PBMCs, obtained from culture after CMV antigen stimulation.

The CDR3: CASSLGTTIDQPQHF. The CDR3 region has the DNA TGTGCCAGCAGCTTAGGGACAACCATCGATCAGCCCCAGCATTTT. The rearrangement joins TRBV7-9 to TRBJ1-5; D might be TRBD1 (5 bases). The CDR3 spans 15 residues. Germline V gives CDR1 SEHNR, CDR2 FQNEAQ (reference sequence). V dropped 1 base and J dropped 5 bases, with 12 bases sitting between them.